These T cell receptor beta chains were read from a single sample in a study of beta chain features in type 1 diabetes. Repertoires were generated with immunoSEQ multiplex PCR, while TCRdb's copy carries only in-frame clones and drops some. The sample contains about 710,000 clones, about an eighth of which appear only once. The sequencing input was naive CD4+ T cells from blood. The receptors stem from a man aged 18 to 30 with type 1 diabetes. Both conserved end residues are part of each CDR3. The order of the fields is CDR3 DNA, CDR3 protein, V gene, D gene, J gene, clone size, CDR3 length. The D gene is left open where the match is weak. Rows give clone size only sometimes, using once, few, many, or a class for an expanded clone.

DNA: TGTGCCAGCAGTTCCCTTAACCAAGAGACCCAGTACTTC
CDR3: CASSSLNQETQYF
V: TRBV28
D: -
J: TRBJ2-5
size: few
length: 13

DNA: TGCGCCAGCAGCCAGCATAGAGGACTAGCGAACAATGAGCAGTTCTTC
CDR3: CASSQHRGLANNEQFF
V: TRBV4-1
D: TRBD2
J: TRBJ2-1
size: few
length: 16

DNA: TGTGCCAGTAGTTGGGACAGGCGGTCTACTGAAGCTTTCTTT
CDR3: CASSWDRRSTEAFF
V: TRBV19
D: TRBD1
J: TRBJ1-1
size: few
length: 14

DNA: TGTGCCAGCAGCCATAGTCCCGGGACAGGGACGGAGACCCAGTACTTC
CDR3: CASSHSPGTGTETQYF
V: TRBV7-9
D: TRBD1
J: TRBJ2-5
size: -
length: 16

DNA: TGCGCCAGCAGCTTGGACCCCGGGCCAAAAGTCGAAGCTTTCTTT
CDR3: CASSLDPGPKVEAFF
V: TRBV5-1
D: -
J: TRBJ1-1
size: few
length: 15

DNA: TGTGCCTGGAGTGTAAGGACAGTTCAGCCCCAGCATTTT
CDR3: CAWSVRTVQPQHF
V: TRBV30
D: -
J: TRBJ1-5
size: few
length: 13

DNA: TGTGCCAGCAGTTCCCAACGGGGTGGCAATCAGCCCCAGCATTTT
CDR3: CASSSQRGGNQPQHF
V: TRBV27
D: -
J: TRBJ1-5
size: -
length: 15

DNA: TGTGCCTGGAGTTTAGCGGGGGATCAGCCCCAGCATTTT
CDR3: CAWSLAGDQPQHF
V: TRBV30
D: -
J: TRBJ1-5
size: -
length: 13

DNA: TGTGCCAGCAGTTTACAGGGGGGGTCCTACAATGAGCAGTTCTTC
CDR3: CASSLQGGSYNEQFF
V: TRBV28
D: -
J: TRBJ2-1
size: few
length: 15

DNA: TGTGCCAGCAGACGAGAGGGTACTGGGGCCAACGTCCTGACTTTC
CDR3: CASRREGTGANVLTF
V: TRBV5-6
D: -
J: TRBJ2-6
size: few
length: 15

DNA: TGTGCCACCGGACAGGGGGATTCGCGGACCCAGTACTTC
CDR3: CATGQGDSRTQYF
V: TRBV6-6
D: TRBD1
J: TRBJ2-5
size: few
length: 13

DNA: TGTGCCAGCAGTTACTCCGCAGGGGGCTACGAGCAGTACTTC
CDR3: CASSYSAGGYEQYF
V: TRBV6-5
D: TRBD1
J: TRBJ2-7
size: -
length: 14

DNA: TGTGCCAGCAGCTTGGACAGGGGTAATGAAAAACTGTTTTTT
CDR3: CASSLDRGNEKLFF
V: TRBV7-2
D: TRBD1
J: TRBJ1-4
size: few
length: 14

DNA: TGTGCCAGCAGCCTCGACAGGGTTCTTCAGTACTTC
CDR3: CASSLDRVLQYF
V: TRBV7-2
D: TRBD1
J: TRBJ2-4
size: few
length: 12

DNA: TGTGCCAGCAACTCGGGGGGTCCTGGTTCACCCCTCCACTTT
CDR3: CASNSGGPGSPLHF
V: TRBV6-6
D: -
J: TRBJ1-6
size: few
length: 14

DNA: TGCGCCAGCAGCCTCAACAGGGGTTCTGGCACTGAAGCTTTCTTT
CDR3: CASSLNRGSGTEAFF
V: TRBV5-1
D: TRBD1
J: TRBJ1-1
size: few
length: 15

DNA: TGTGCCAGCAGCGTAGCACTAGCGGGTAGCACAGATACGCAGTATTTT
CDR3: CASSVALAGSTDTQYF
V: TRBV9
D: TRBD2
J: TRBJ2-3
size: few
length: 16

DNA: TGTGCCAGCAGTGTAGGCACAGATACGCAGTATTTT
CDR3: CASSVGTDTQYF
V: TRBV25-1
D: -
J: TRBJ2-3
size: few
length: 12

DNA: TGCGCCAGCAGCCGGGCTTGGGACAAGGACTCCTACGAGCAGTACTTC
CDR3: CASSRAWDKDSYEQYF
V: TRBV5-1
D: -
J: TRBJ2-7
size: few
length: 16

DNA: TGTGCCACCAGCGACTACAGGACTTATAGCAATCAGCCCCAGCATTTT
CDR3: CATSDYRTYSNQPQHF
V: TRBV15
D: -
J: TRBJ1-5
size: -
length: 16

DNA: TGTGCCAGCAGCGGGCAGGCCTCTGGGGCCAACGTCCTGACTTTC
CDR3: CASSGQASGANVLTF
V: TRBV5-4
D: -
J: TRBJ2-6
size: few
length: 15

DNA: TGCGCCAGCAGTCCCCCCAGGTGGGACATTGACCACGAGCAGTACTTC
CDR3: CASSPPRWDIDHEQYF
V: TRBV23-1
D: -
J: TRBJ2-7
size: few
length: 16

DNA: TGTGCCAGCAGTTTATCACGAGGGCCCGGGTACGAGCAGTACTTC
CDR3: CASSLSRGPGYEQYF
V: TRBV27
D: -
J: TRBJ2-7
size: once
length: 15

DNA: TGTGCCAGCAGCTCACCCGGGAGCCTTTACACAGATACGCAGTATTTT
CDR3: CASSSPGSLYTDTQYF
V: TRBV7-9
D: -
J: TRBJ2-3
size: -
length: 16

DNA: TGTGCCTGGAGTACCGGGGGCAATCAGCCCCAGCATTTT
CDR3: CAWSTGGNQPQHF
V: TRBV30
D: -
J: TRBJ1-5
size: -
length: 13

DNA: TGTGCCAGCAGCCTCGGCAATGAAAAACTGTTTTTT
CDR3: CASSLGNEKLFF
V: TRBV7-6
D: -
J: TRBJ1-4
size: -
length: 12

DNA: TGTGCCAGCAGTGAAGAGGGGCAGGGGCTCTATGGCTACACCTTC
CDR3: CASSEEGQGLYGYTF
V: TRBV6-1
D: -
J: TRBJ1-2
size: -
length: 15

DNA: TGCGCCAGCAGCAGAACCGGCTCTAATCAGCCCCAGCATTTT
CDR3: CASSRTGSNQPQHF
V: TRBV23-1
D: -
J: TRBJ1-5
size: few
length: 14

DNA: TGTGCCAGCAGCCAATTCCGAGGGGGTGAAGCTTTCTTT
CDR3: CASSQFRGGEAFF
V: TRBV14
D: -
J: TRBJ1-1
size: -
length: 13

DNA: TGTGCCATTCGGGGACTAGCGGGAACGGGCTCCTACAATGAGCAGTTCTTC
CDR3: CAIRGLAGTGSYNEQFF
V: TRBV2
D: TRBD2
J: TRBJ2-1
size: few
length: 17

DNA: TGTGCCTGGAGTGTAGCTCAGGGGGAAGCTTTCTTT
CDR3: CAWSVAQGEAFF
V: TRBV30
D: -
J: TRBJ1-1
size: -
length: 12

DNA: TGTGCCAGCAGCTCTTTGAGCGGGAGGGGCTACAATGAGCAGTTCTTC
CDR3: CASSSLSGRGYNEQFF
V: TRBV11-3
D: TRBD2
J: TRBJ2-1
size: -
length: 16

DNA: TGTGCCACTCTTGGTGGGGTTGAAGCTTTCTTT
CDR3: CATLGGVEAFF
V: TRBV6-5
D: -
J: TRBJ1-1
size: -
length: 11

DNA: TGTGCCTGGAGTGTGGCGAATCAGCCCCAGCATTTT
CDR3: CAWSVANQPQHF
V: TRBV30
D: -
J: TRBJ1-5
size: few
length: 12

DNA: TGTGCCAGCAACCCTGACAGGAGCAATCAGCCCCAGCATTTT
CDR3: CASNPDRSNQPQHF
V: TRBV6-1
D: -
J: TRBJ1-5
size: few
length: 14

DNA: TGTGCCAGCATTAGGGACGGACGGGATGAAAAACTGTTTTTT
CDR3: CASIRDGRDEKLFF
V: TRBV2
D: -
J: TRBJ1-4
size: -
length: 14

DNA: TGTGCCAGCAGGTCGGGGAGTTACAACTATGGCTACACCTTC
CDR3: CASRSGSYNYGYTF
V: TRBV9
D: -
J: TRBJ1-2
size: -
length: 14

DNA: TGCGCCAGCAGCCAAGATCCGGGGCGCAAAAATTCACCCCTCCACTTT
CDR3: CASSQDPGRKNSPLHF
V: TRBV4-1
D: -
J: TRBJ1-6
size: -
length: 16

DNA: TGTGCCAGCAGCTTACTAGCGGGAGCTACCTACAATGAGCAGTTCTTC
CDR3: CASSLLAGATYNEQFF
V: TRBV7-9
D: TRBD2
J: TRBJ2-1
size: -
length: 16

DNA: TGTGCCAGCAGTTACTCGAAGGGTTCCTACGAGCAGTACTTC
CDR3: CASSYSKGSYEQYF
V: TRBV6-5
D: -
J: TRBJ2-7
size: -
length: 14